The next 12 T cell receptor beta chains were all read from a single sample in a study of OX40 agonist ivuxolimab in advanced cancers. Libraries were made using the immunoSEQ multiplex PCR assay. What TCRdb holds here is the immuneACCESS table cut down to in-frame rearrangements. Part of the clones is not present; checked against another copy, under half of the missing clones reflect an unresolved V gene, and the others are unexplained. Present in this sample are about 77,000 clones, roughly 80% of which were seen just once. The ten most abundant clones make up 4% to 6% of the sample. The source was CD4+ or CD8+ T cells sorted from blood, collected in a trial of the OX40 agonist ivuxolimab. All receptors derive from an adult with an advanced solid tumor such as melanoma, head and neck, liver or kidney cancer.

The sample holds one count of this clone. This chain joins TRBV4-2 and TRBJ1-5; D is possibly TRBD1 (6 bases). Germline V gene data show CDR1 as LGHNA and CDR2 as YNFKEQ. V was cut by 1 base and J by 2 bases, with 9 bases left in between. CDR3 size: 15 residues. This CDR3 is CASSQADSRNQPQHF. The CDR3 DNA sequence: TGTGCCAGCAGCCAAGCGGACAGTCGCAATCAGCCCCAGCATTTT.

This sequence joins TRBV23-1 and TRBJ2-1, with D possibly being TRBD1 or TRBD2 (6 bases each). TRBV23-1 is placed among ORFs of uncertain function. The CDR3 covers 17 residues. Between the trimmed V and J ends, which lost 4 bases and 3 bases, there was a span of 19 bases. The DNA for the CDR3 is TGCGCCAGCAGTCCTTGGGGGGACACTTGTAGCTACAATGAGCAGTTCTTC. It is translated as CASSPWGDTCSYNEQFF.

This clone showed up just a few times. The chain has TRBV28 and TRBJ1-6, with D unclear. Germline V gene data show CDR1 as MDHEN and CDR2 as SYDVKM. The CDR3 totals 12 residues. V was trimmed by 1 base and J by 12 bases, leaving 7 bases between them. The CDR3 sequence: CASSLLRGPLHF. The CDR3 DNA follows: TGTGCCAGCAGTTTATTGCGGGGACCCCTCCACTTT.

This clone showed up just a few times. This rearrangement joins TRBV6-4 to TRBJ1-1, with D maybe TRBD1 (5 bases). Germline CDR1 and CDR2: MRHNA and SNTAGT. CDR3 length equals 15 residues. Trimming took 7 bases from V and 2 from J, leaving 17 bases between them. The CDR3 loop is CASKLSRGSNTEAFF. The CDR3 bases are TGTGCCAGCAAGTTAAGTAGGGGATCCAACACTGAAGCTTTCTTT.

The chain employs TRBV4-3 and TRBJ2-7; 10 nucleotides line up with TRBD1. Germline V gives CDR1 LGHNA, CDR2 YSLEER. V shed 4 bases, J shed 2 bases, and the junction held 8 bases outside the gene matches. The CDR3 has 16 amino acids. CDR3 nucleotides: TGCGCCAGCAGCCTCACTTGGGACAGGGGTCCCTACGAGCAGTACTTC. Protein: CASSLTWDRGPYEQYF.

This clone was counted between two and nine times. V is TRBV7-9 and J is TRBJ1-6; D is perhaps TRBD1 (6 bases). The CDR3 extends over 13 amino acids. V was cut by 7 bases and J by 8 bases, with 12 bases left in between. Germline V gene data show CDR1 as SEHNR and CDR2 as FQNEAQ (reference sequence). CDR3 sequence: CASTRGTDSPLHF. The CDR3 DNA follows: TGTGCCAGCACAAGGGGGACGGATTCACCCCTCCACTTT.

The chain recombines TRBV4-1 with TRBJ1-1, with a weak D call TRBD1 (5 bases). Germline CDR1 reads MGHRA; CDR2 reads YSYEKL. The CDR3 is made up of 15 amino acids. The ends were cut back, 4 bases at V and 8 bases at J, with 20 bases in the middle. This chain's CDR3 is CASSRGPGGNLEAFF. In DNA form, the CDR3 reads TGCGCCAGCAGCCGAGGGCCCGGGGGGAACCTCGAAGCTTTCTTT.

This clone was counted a few times. V usage is TRBV6-1 and J usage is TRBJ2-5; 7 bases fit TRBD2. The CDR3 loop spans 13 amino acids. Germline CDR1 and CDR2: MNHNS and SASEGT. V trimming: 5 bases; J trimming: 2 bases; junction bases outside the gene matches: 2. This CDR3 is CASSFSGQETQYF. Written as DNA, the CDR3 is TGTGCCAGCAGTTTTAGCGGGCAAGAGACCCAGTACTTC.

This clone occurred a few times. The rearrangement uses TRBV4-1 and TRBJ2-3; TRBD2 matches 10 bases. J was trimmed by 6 bases and V by 3 bases; bases with no gene match: 9. The length of the CDR3 is 16 residues. Germline loops: CDR1 MGHRA, CDR2 YSYEKL. The chain's CDR3 is CASSQQLAGNGDTQYF. The CDR3, as DNA: TGCGCCAGCAGCCAGCAACTAGCGGGGAATGGGGATACGCAGTATTTT.

The CDR3 nucleotides read TGTGCCAGCAGCCTTGTACAGGGGTTTTCTGAAGCTTTCTTT. This encodes CASSLVQGFSEAFF. The chain employs TRBV7-2 and TRBJ1-1, with 7 nucleotides matching TRBD1. J lost 6 bases, V lost 5 bases, and 9 bases had no gene match. CDR1 and CDR2 from the germline V gene are SGHTA and FQGNSA. The CDR3 consists of 14 residues.

The rearrangement links TRBV27 to TRBJ2-2; 9 nucleotides line up with TRBD1. CDR1 MNHEY and CDR2 SMNVEV come from the germline V gene (reference sequence). The V and J ends lost 6 bases and 6 bases, in that order; junction bases with no gene match: 5. This CDR3 spans 14 amino acids. CDR3 loop: CASREGQGSGELFF. CDR3 nucleotide sequence: TGTGCCAGCAGGGAGGGACAGGGTTCCGGGGAGCTGTTTTTT.

This clone was counted a single time. The gene calls are TRBV5-6 and TRBJ1-2, with D possibly being TRBD1 (6 bases). Germline CDR1 and CDR2: SGHDT and YYEEEE. This CDR3 has 15 amino acids. Trimming removed 0 bases at V and 5 bases at J, with 14 bases between. CDR3 region: CASSLGGRDIYGYTF. The CDR3 nucleotides read TGTGCCAGCAGCTTGGGGGGCAGGGACATATATGGCTACACCTTC.